This record concerns one T cell receptor (beta chain) sequence. V was clipped by 4 bases and J by 8 bases; unmatched bases: 8. The CDR3 is 14 residues long. CDR1 and CDR2 from the germline V gene are LGHDT and YNNKEL (reference sequence). Sequenced by immunoSEQ multiplex PCR; TCRdb stores in-frame clones only, minus some. In the table there are some 87,000 clones, around four fifths of which are singletons. This record belongs to a study of blood T cell repertoires in COVID-19. Study summary: COVID-19 samples collected from the United States, Italy and Spain covered acute and convalescent phases.

The chain recombines TRBV3-1 (or the pseudogene TRBV3-2) with TRBJ1-2; 9 positions match TRBD1. The sequencing input was peripheral blood. This sequence was found in an older woman with active or convalescent COVID-19. Here the CDR3 reads CASSRTGATLGYTF. DNA of the CDR3: TGTGCCAGCAGCCGGACAGGGGCGACACTGGGCTACACCTTC.